A selection of T cell receptor beta chains follows, all from one sample in a study of shared clonotypes between healthy human individuals. The data were produced by immunoSEQ multiplex PCR, yet TCRdb's version contains in-frame clones alone and is incomplete. The sample yields approximately 2.5 million clones, approximately 93% seen once. The sequenced sample consisted of naive CD4+ T cells from PBMCs. Receptors originate from a young man in good health. Some clones in this sample may be carry-over from other donors' samples. Both conserved end residues are part of each CDR3. Each record gives: V gene, D gene, J gene, CDR3 length, CDR3 protein, CDR3 DNA. The D gene is left open where the match is weak.

>TRBV7-6|TRBD2|TRBJ2-1|18
CASSPGGGLAGEYNEQFF
TGTGCCAGCAGCCCCGGGGGGGGACTAGCGGGAGAGTACAATGAGCAGTTCTTC
>TRBV7-2|TRBD2|TRBJ2-1|17
CATRSKASGSSQSEQFF
TGTGCCACCCGGTCGAAAGCTAGCGGGAGTTCCCAGAGTGAGCAGTTCTTC
>TRBV19|TRBD2|TRBJ2-3|15
CASNKAGGNADTQYF
TGTGCCAGCAACAAAGCGGGAGGAAACGCAGATACGCAGTATTTT
>TRBV29-1|TRBD1|TRBJ1-3|14
CSAGQGSSGNTIYF
TGCAGCGCCGGACAGGGGAGCTCTGGAAACACCATATATTTT
>TRBV5-1|.|TRBJ1-4|15
CASSGRGAPNEKLFF
TGCGCCAGCAGCGGGCGAGGGGCGCCCAATGAAAAACTGTTTTTT
>TRBV6-1|.|TRBJ2-1|15
CASSTLAFRNNEQFF
TGTGCCAGCAGTACCCTAGCTTTTCGCAACAATGAGCAGTTCTTC
>TRBV15|.|TRBJ1-4|14
CATSRDLMAEKLFF
TGTGCCACCAGCAGAGATCTCATGGCCGAAAAACTGTTTTTT
>TRBV10-3|.|TRBJ1-2|12
CAIRATGYGYTF
TGTGCCATCAGGGCAACAGGGTATGGCTACACCTTC
>TRBV19|.|TRBJ2-7|13
CASSVTRWGEQYF
TGTGCCAGTAGTGTGACCAGGTGGGGCGAGCAGTACTTC
>TRBV28|.|TRBJ1-5|16
CASTTRRGADGQPQHF
TGTGCCAGCACCACCCGAAGGGGGGCTGATGGTCAGCCCCAGCATTTT